One and the same sample provided the 7 T cell receptor beta chains below, sequenced in a study of OX40 agonist ivuxolimab in advanced cancers. The repertoire was sequenced with immunoSEQ multiplex PCR; TCRdb's copy has only in-frame clones and lacks some. The table lists about 72,000 clones, around 91% of them singletons. The sequenced sample was CD4+ or CD8+ T cells sorted from blood, obtained in a trial of the OX40 agonist ivuxolimab. The source of these receptors is an adult with an advanced solid tumor such as melanoma, head and neck, liver or kidney cancer.

V and J are TRBV10-3 and TRBJ2-2, with D uncertain. CDR1 and CDR2 (germline): ENHRY, SYGVKD. The CDR3 has 13 amino acids. V was clipped by 4 bases and J by 7 bases, with 10 bases between them. The CDR3 loop is CAISGLMVGELFF. CDR3 sequence (DNA): TGTGCCATCAGTGGGCTCATGGTCGGGGAGCTGTTTTTT.

CDR3 in DNA: TGTGCCAGCAGCTCAATTCCCGGGACTAGAAAAACAGATACGCAGTATTTT. Residues: CASSSIPGTRKTDTQYF. This rearrangement joins TRBV7-8 to TRBJ2-3, with 8 bases fitting TRBD2. Unmatched junction bases numbered 12, after V lost 4 bases and J lost 3 bases. CDR1 is SGHVS, CDR2 FQNEAQ, per germline. The CDR3 is 17 residues long. The variable domain in full, with the rest retrieved from reference TRBV7-8 and TRBJ2-3, is GAGVSQSPRYKVAKRGQDVALRCDPISGHVSLFWYQQALGQGPEFLTYFQNEAQLDKSGLPSDRFFAERPEGSVSTLKIQRTQQEDSAVYLCASSSIPGTRKTDTQYFGPGTRLTVL.

This chain links TRBV14 with TRBJ1-1; D call uncertain. This CDR3 spans 15 amino acids. Trimming stripped 4 bases from V and 1 base from J, with 13 bases between. Germline-derived CDR1 and CDR2 are SGHDN and FVKESK. The CDR3 region is CASSPTGPANTEAFF. CDR3 coding DNA: TGTGCCAGCAGCCCGACGGGCCCGGCGAACACTGAAGCTTTCTTT.

This chain uses TRBV10-1 with TRBJ2-5; TRBD1 aligns across 9 bases. CDR3 length: 18 residues. The J segment lost 0 bases and the V segment lost 7 bases, leaving 15 bases of the junction unmatched. CDR1 and CDR2 (germline): WNHNN, SYGVQD (reference sequence). The DNA of the CDR3 is TGCGCCAGCATCACTGTCCCGGGACAGGGACGGTACCAAGAGACCCAGTACTTC. Its protein product is CASITVPGQGRYQETQYF.

This sequence joins TRBV5-5 and TRBJ2-7, with 7 bases identical to TRBD2. Germline V CDR1 and CDR2: SGHKS, YYEKEE (reference sequence). V lost 1 base, J lost 0 bases, and 7 bases stayed unmatched. CDR3 length equals 16 residues. In DNA form, the CDR3 reads TGTGCCAGCAGCTTGAATTCGGGGGGTAACTCCTACGAGCAGTACTTC. This encodes CASSLNSGGNSYEQYF. Filled out from reference TRBV5-5 and TRBJ2-7, the complete variable domain reads DAGVTQSPTHLIKTRGQQVTLRCSPISGHKSVSWYQQVLGQGPQFIFQYYEKEERGRGNFPDRFSARQFPNYSSELNVNALLLGDSALYLCASSLNSGGNSYEQYFGPGTRLTVT.

The rearrangement links TRBV16 to TRBJ2-4, with TRBD1 as a possible D gene (5 bases). V was cut by 4 bases and J by 3 bases, with 13 bases left in between. The CDR3 has 15 amino acids. Germline CDR1 and CDR2: KGHSY and FQNENV. The CDR3 DNA reads TGTGCCAGCAGCCCATCGACAGAAGGCAAAAACATTCAGTACTTC. Residues: CASSPSTEGKNIQYF.

The chain joins TRBV6-1 to TRBJ1-1; D may be TRBD1 (5 bases). Germline CDR1 is MNHNS and CDR2 is SASEGT. The CDR3 extends over 15 amino acids. V was clipped by 0 bases and J by 4 bases, with 12 bases between them. CDR3 amino acids: CASSEARTTGTEAFF. CDR3 in DNA: TGTGCCAGCAGTGAAGCAAGGACAACTGGCACTGAAGCTTTCTTT.